The sequence of this TCR beta chain was determined in a study of identical twins. Germline values: CDR1 SEHNR, CDR2 FQNEAQ (reference sequence). This CDR3 comprises 15 residues. Trimming removed 3 bases from V and 3 bases from J; junction bases left unmatched: 5. cDNA molecules carried unique molecular identifiers, and template switching added a universal primer site. MiXCR was run by TCRdb on the 5' RACE reads, yielding one entry per CDR3 protein. The sample has approximately 300,000 distinct CDR3 sequences; 8.5% to 9.5% are singletons. This clonotype was seen more than once but under ten times. A further study also used this sample, focusing on yellow fever vaccine responses in identical twins.

The sequence came from a woman younger than 30 in good health. Sample: CD8+ T cells sorted from blood. This chain joins TRBV7-9 and TRBJ2-1; TRBD1 matches 7 bases. CDR3 sequence: CASSLPGTDYNEQFF. The CDR3 region has the DNA TGTGCCAGCAGCTTGCCCGGGACAGACTACAATGAGCAGTTCTTC.